A single sample gave rise to the 10 T cell receptor beta chains below, sequenced in a study of blood T cells in healthy people across ages. Through a sample-barcoded 5' primer and a J-beta primer mix, a second PCR was run for about 6 to 12 cycles. MiXCR, run by TCRdb on the 5' RACE reads, gives a single entry per CDR3 protein. The sample shows more than 1,000,000 distinct CDR3 sequences, about 23% of them seen only once. These same records also appear under a second study, on T cells of mothers and their children.

The specimen sequenced was blood. Receptors originate from a girl aged 2-10 years in good health.

The genes are TRBV20-1 and TRBJ2-4; D not certain. CDR3 size: 17 residues. V dropped 2 bases and J dropped 0 bases, with 17 bases sitting between them. CDR1 DFQATT and CDR2 SNEGSKA come from the germline V gene (reference sequence). The CDR3 protein is CSARTPYSTLAKNIQYF. The DNA for the CDR3 is TGCAGTGCTAGAACCCCTTACAGTACTCTAGCCAAAAACATTCAGTACTTC.

V and J are TRBV4-3 and TRBJ1-5; possible D gene TRBD1, 5 bases. V lost 0 bases, J lost 6 bases, and 12 bases lay in between. Per the germline V gene, CDR1 is LGHNA and CDR2 is YSLEER. The CDR3 loop spans 15 amino acids. CDR3 sequence reads: CASSQDRGLSQPQHF. The DNA for the CDR3 is TGCGCCAGCAGCCAAGACCGGGGGTTAAGTCAGCCCCAGCATTTT.

This chain connects TRBV12-3 or TRBV12-4 to TRBJ1-2, with 7 bases matching TRBD1. V lost 5 bases to trimming and J lost 8 bases; unmatched junction nucleotides: 17. The CDR3 runs 16 residues. This CDR3 is CASSGGTEGANKGYTF. The CDR3, as DNA: TGTGCCAGCAGTGGTGGGACGGAGGGGGCAAATAAAGGCTACACCTTC.

Turning to this clonotype: The final CDR3 position lacks the conserved phenylalanine or tryptophan, pointing to a likely read error. This chain uses TRBV7-9 with TRBJ2-3; D could derive from TRBD1 or TRBD2 (7 bases each). CDR3 length: 15 residues. V lost 0 bases and J 4 bases, leaving 11 bases between the germline ends. Germline CDR1 SEHNR, CDR2 FQNEAQ (reference sequence). The CDR3 nucleotides are TGTGCCAGCAGCTTAGCGGGAGGGGGCGCAGATACGCAGTATCTT. Amino acid sequence: CASSLAGGGADTQYL.

The chain combines TRBV24-1 with TRBJ2-5, with D possibly TRBD2 on 8 matching bases. The J call is uncertain, as TRBJ2-1 better fits the DNA end. Germline loops: CDR1 KGHDR, CDR2 SFDVKD. This CDR3 comprises 17 residues. The CDR3 loop is CATSDLLAVGGRNEQFF. Written as DNA, the CDR3 is TGTGCCACCAGTGATCTACTAGCGGTAGGGGGCCGGAATGAGCAGTTCTTC.

The chain is built from TRBV29-1 and TRBJ2-5, with TRBD2 identical over 14 bases. The J call may be wrong; the DNA end is better matched by TRBJ2-7. The length of the CDR3 is 14 residues. Germline CDR1 is SQVTM and CDR2 is ANQGSEA. CDR3 nucleotides: TGCAGCGTTGCGGGACTAGCGGGAGTCTACGAGCAGTACTTC. It yields the protein CSVAGLAGVYEQYF.

The J gene is TRBJ2-3, the V gene TRBV5-1; tentatively, D is TRBD2 (5 bases). Per the germline V gene, CDR1 is SGHRS and CDR2 is YFSETQ. V lost 0 bases and J 2 bases, leaving 13 bases between the germline ends. The length of the CDR3 is 16 residues. In DNA, the CDR3 is TGCGCCAGCAGCTTGGAATCCCCTAGCTCCACAGATACGCAGTATTTT. It codes for CASSLESPSSTDTQYF. The full variable domain, with the rest looked up from reference TRBV5-1 and TRBJ2-3, is KAGVTQTPRYLIKTRGQQVTLSCSPISGHRSVSWYQQTPGQGLQFLFEYFSETQRNKGNFPGRFSGRQFSNSRSEMNVSTLELGDSALYLCASSLESPSSTDTQYFGPGTRLTVL.

The CDR3 bases are TGTGCCAGCAGTCCGCGGACTAGCGGGATCCAGGGCTCCTACAATGAGCAGTTCTTC. Residues: CASSPRTSGIQGSYNEQFF. The chain is built from TRBV12-3 or TRBV12-4 and TRBJ2-1; 12 bases line up with TRBD2. The V and J ends lost 5 bases and 0 bases, in that order; junction bases with no gene match: 11. This CDR3 has 19 amino acids.

This chain joins TRBV4-3 and TRBJ2-7, with 12 bases that match TRBD2. The germline V gene has CDR1 LGHNA and CDR2 YSLEER. J gave up 4 bases and V 0 bases, and 4 bases lay outside the gene matches. CDR3 length equals 16 residues. CDR3 loop: CASSQEVTSGGYEQYF. Here the CDR3 DNA reads TGCGCCAGCAGCCAAGAGGTAACTAGCGGGGGGTACGAGCAGTACTTC.

The chain employs TRBV29-1 and TRBJ1-3; D is undetermined. CDR3 size: 13 residues. V shed 7 bases and J shed 3 bases, with 13 bases lying between them. CDR1 and CDR2 (germline): SQVTM, ANQGSEA. CDR3 sequence reads: CSALTGDGNTIYF. CDR3 DNA sequence: TGCAGCGCCCTGACTGGGGATGGAAACACCATATATTTT. Together with reference TRBV29-1 and TRBJ1-3, the CDR3 gives the full variable domain: SAVISQKPSRDICQRGTSLTIQCQVDSQVTMMFWYRQQPGQSLTLIATANQGSEATYESGFVIDKFPISRPNLTFSTLTVSNMSPEDSSIYLCSALTGDGNTIYFGEGSWLTVV.